The 20 T cell receptor beta chains below all came from one sample that was sequenced in a study of cytomegalovirus exposure and HLA in healthy donors. The PCR contained 60 Vbeta and 13 Jbeta primers. Sequenced by immunoSEQ multiplex PCR; TCRdb stores in-frame clones only, minus some. In the table there are fewer than 200,000 clones, roughly 71% of which are singletons. The sample taken for sequencing was PBMCs. These receptors were collected from a woman aged 45-59 years in good health and CMV-seropositive.

V is TRBV29-1 and J is TRBJ2-3; D might be TRBD2 (6 bases). Germline V gene data show CDR1 as SQVTM and CDR2 as ANQGSEA. This CDR3 spans 15 amino acids. Trimming cost V 6 bases and J 0 bases, with 16 bases left between them. This CDR3 is CSVPRLGFSTDTQYF. DNA of the CDR3: TGCAGCGTCCCGCGACTAGGCTTCAGCACAGATACGCAGTATTTT.

This sequence joins TRBV5-8 and TRBJ1-5; D uncertain. CDR1 is SGHTS and CDR2 is YDEGEE in the germline V gene. The CDR3 is 12 amino acids. The V end lost 0 bases, the J end lost 5 bases, and 3 bases lay between the germline ends. The CDR3 sequence is CASSLADQPQHF. The DNA for the CDR3 is TGTGCCAGCAGCTTGGCCGATCAGCCCCAGCATTTT.

This clone was picked up one time. The CDR3 bases are TGCGCCAGCAGCCAAGGCGGGACAGGGGGTGTCGGTAATGAAAAACTGTTTTTT. Its translation: CASSQGGTGGVGNEKLFF. V gene TRBV4-1 combines with J gene TRBJ1-4; the match to TRBD1 covers 11 bases. The CDR3 is 18 amino acids. Per germline, CDR1 MGHRA and CDR2 YSYEKL. V shed 1 base, J shed 4 bases, and the junction held 8 bases outside the gene matches.

This clone was seen a handful of times. V and J are TRBV5-1 and TRBJ2-7, with 11 bases that match TRBD2. The V and J ends lost 4 bases and 6 bases, in that order; junction bases with no gene match: 9. Germline V gives CDR1 SGHRS, CDR2 YFSETQ. CDR3 length: 15 amino acids. The CDR3 reads CASSPRLAGKCEQYF. The CDR3 region has the DNA TGCGCCAGCAGCCCGAGACTAGCGGGGAAGTGCGAGCAGTACTTC.

The rearrangement links TRBV7-9 to TRBJ2-5, with a tentative D call TRBD2 (5 bases). CDR1 is SEHNR and CDR2 is FQNEAQ in the germline V gene (reference sequence). Trimming cost V 5 bases and J 5 bases, with 9 bases left between them. This CDR3 comprises 12 residues. In nucleotides, the CDR3 is TGTGCCAGCAGCATCGGGGAGGAGACCCAGTACTTC. It translates to CASSIGEETQYF.

This clone was seen only once. This chain uses TRBV5-1 with TRBJ2-4; 12 bases fit TRBD1. With 4 bases clipped from V and 8 bases from J, the junction kept 10 bases outside the gene matches. This CDR3 region has 16 residues. From germline, CDR1 is SGHRS and CDR2 YFSETQ. Written as DNA, the CDR3 is TGCGCCAGCAGCCTCCTGGGACAGGGGGCGTTGGACATTCAGTACTTC. This encodes CASSLLGQGALDIQYF.

The rearrangement links TRBV9 to TRBJ2-7; 12 nucleotides agree with TRBD2. With 4 bases clipped from V and 2 bases from J, the junction kept 7 bases outside the gene matches. This CDR3 has 16 residues. CDR1 SGDLS and CDR2 YYNGEE come from the germline V gene. The CDR3 DNA sequence: TGTGCCAGCAGCCGCCAACTAGCGGGGGGAGCCTACGAGCAGTACTTC. Amino acids: CASSRQLAGGAYEQYF.

The rearrangement joins TRBV9 to TRBJ2-1; 7 bases align to TRBD2. V gave up 4 bases and J gave up 4 bases; unmatched junction bases: 8. Germline V gene sequence: CDR1 SGDLS, CDR2 YYNGEE. The CDR3 length is 15 residues. CDR3 nucleotides: TGTGCCAGCAGCCCGCTCGGCGGGGGTTACAATGAGCAGTTCTTC. Its protein product is CASSPLGGGYNEQFF.

The CDR3 nucleotides are TGTGCCAGCAGCTTGGCCGCGGGCGGGGGGAGTATGGGGACCCAGTACTTC. This codes for CASSLAAGGGSMGTQYF. The J gene is TRBJ2-5, the V gene TRBV5-6; 8 bases are a match to TRBD2. Germline values: CDR1 SGHDT, CDR2 YYEEEE. The CDR3 loop spans 17 amino acids. Losses at the gene ends were 0 bases for V and 7 bases for J; bases not matched to a gene: 14.

The V call is TRBV29-1, the J call TRBJ2-3; D is perhaps TRBD2 (6 bases). Germline V gene lookup returns CDR1 SQVTM and CDR2 ANQGSEA. Trimming cost V 4 bases and J 3 bases, with 8 bases left between them. CDR3 length: 12 residues. CDR3 coding DNA: TGCAGCGTTGGGGAGGCTACAGATACGCAGTATTTT. Translated: CSVGEATDTQYF.

V usage is TRBV19 and J usage is TRBJ2-5, with 9 bases identical to TRBD1. TRBJ2-7 explains the end of the DNA better; the J call may be wrong. CDR1 LNHDA and CDR2 SQIVND come from the germline V gene (reference sequence). The CDR3 sequence is 15 residues long. The CDR3 nucleotides read TGTGCCAGTAGTACAGATCCGGGACAGGGAAACGAGCAGTACTTC. The encoded protein is CASSTDPGQGNEQYF.

V gene TRBV5-6 combines with J gene TRBJ2-3, with 9 bases matching TRBD2. Germline V gives CDR1 SGHDT, CDR2 YYEEEE. The V gene end was trimmed by 7 bases and the J gene end by 9 bases; junction bases not matched to a gene: 12. This CDR3 contains 14 residues. CDR3 sequence: CASGAGLAGGTQYF. CDR3 DNA: TGTGCCAGCGGTGCGGGACTAGCTGGCGGGACGCAGTATTTT. Looking up the rest from reference TRBV5-6 and TRBJ2-3 gives the full variable domain: DAGVTQSPTHLIKTRGQQVTLRCSPKSGHDTVSWYQQALGQGPQFIFQYYEEEERQRGNFPDRFSGHQFPNYSSELNVNALLLGDSALYLCASGAGLAGGTQYFGPGTRLTVL.

The chain couples TRBV5-8 to TRBJ1-1; unclear D gene. Trimming removed 1 base at V and 5 bases at J, with 12 bases between. Germline V gives CDR1 SGHTS, CDR2 YDEGEE. This CDR3 region has 14 residues. The CDR3 spells CASSLIRGRTEAFF. The CDR3 DNA follows: TGTGCCAGCAGCTTGATCAGAGGAAGGACTGAAGCTTTCTTT.

The V and J genes are TRBV5-1 and TRBJ2-5, with D tentatively TRBD1 (5 bases). This CDR3 comprises 16 residues. Trimming left V 3 bases short and J 4 bases short, with 19 bases between. Germline V CDR1 and CDR2: SGHRS, YFSETQ. Written as DNA, the CDR3 is TGCGCCAGCAGCTACCAGGGAATCCGAGGCTTAGAGACCCAGTACTTC. Translation gives CASSYQGIRGLETQYF.

The chain couples TRBV5-1 to TRBJ1-6; D gene uncertain. With 2 bases removed from V and 13 bases from J, the gap between germline ends came to 19 bases. Germline CDR1 reads SGHRS; CDR2 reads YFSETQ. The CDR3 sequence is 15 residues long. The CDR3 reads CASSFMMGSPVPLHF. Written as DNA, the CDR3 is TGCGCCAGCAGCTTCATGATGGGGAGCCCCGTTCCCCTCCACTTT.

The J gene is TRBJ1-6, the V gene TRBV2, with unresolved D. Trimming shortened V by 6 bases and J by 14 bases, and 8 bases separated the two germline ends. Germline lookup yields CDR1 SNHLY and CDR2 FYNNEI. This CDR3 contains 10 residues. The DNA of the CDR3 is TGTGCCAGCAGGTCCTGTTCCCTCCACTTT. This sequence encodes CASRSCSLHF.

The chain joins TRBV5-1 to TRBJ1-1; D unresolved. The CDR3 covers 16 residues. Per germline, CDR1 SGHRS and CDR2 YFSETQ. The V end was cut by 0 bases, the J end by 5 bases, with 17 bases between. CDR3 sequence: CASSLGPRGIGTEAFF. CDR3 sequence (DNA): TGCGCCAGCAGCTTGGGTCCACGGGGTATTGGGACTGAAGCTTTCTTT.

With respect to this clone: The conserved phenylalanine or tryptophan normally closing the CDR3 is absent here, so this likely arose from a read error. V is TRBV5-1 and J is TRBJ1-2; weak D call: TRBD1 (6 bases). The CDR3 covers 14 residues. Trimming removed 0 bases at V and 5 bases at J, with 11 bases between. From germline, CDR1 is SGHRS and CDR2 YFSETQ. CDR3 sequence (DNA): TGCGCCAGCAGCTTGGCCGCAGGGGCATATGGCTACACCCTC. This translates into CASSLAAGAYGYTL.

Only a few counts were recorded for this clone. The chain employs TRBV7-8 and TRBJ2-6, with 8 bases lining up with TRBD2. This CDR3 has 20 amino acids. CDR1 and CDR2 (germline): SGHVS, FQNEAQ. Trimming took 2 bases from V and 0 from J; bases not matched to a gene: 12. The CDR3, as DNA: TGTGCCAGCAGCTTATCCCTTGGACGGGGGGGATTCTCTGGGGCCAACGTCCTGACTTTC. This translates into CASSLSLGRGGFSGANVLTF.

A remark on this clone: Relative to the germline gene, one junction end is altered; a read error may explain this. The chain recombines TRBV7-9 with TRBJ1-1; D might be TRBD1 (5 bases). The CDR3 loop spans 14 amino acids. CDR1 and CDR2 (germline): SEHNR, FQNEAQ (reference sequence). This CDR3 is CSSSVGQLGSEAFF. In DNA form, the CDR3 reads TGTTCCAGCAGCGTCGGACAACTGGGGTCTGAAGCTTTCTTT.